Listed here is a single T cell receptor beta chain. Its antigen is not known. Germline lookup yields CDR1 SGHTA and CDR2 FQGNSA. The V and J ends lost 6 bases and 0 bases respectively, with 11 bases between them. The CDR3 is 14 amino acids. Method: immunoSEQ multiplex PCR; TCRdb's copy keeps in-frame clones and lacks some. The repertoire consists of approximately 13,000 clones, with 80% to 90% occurring once and the leading ten covering approximately 0.7%. These data come from a study of monozygotic twins with cystic fibrosis. Study-level results: Monozygotic CF twin pairs shared significantly more nucleotide-identical clonotypes than unrelated CF individuals did. Age, concordance and disease severity did not associate with shared CDR3 numbers. J usage was most co-twin-similar in 8 of 16 pairs, V in 13.

This clonotype was sampled from a boy under 18 with cystic fibrosis. The chain combines TRBV7-2 with TRBJ1-1; possible D gene TRBD1, 6 bases. Sequences were obtained from blood. This CDR3 reads CASRGQSLNTEAFF. Here the CDR3 DNA reads TGTGCCAGCAGAGGACAGTCTCTGAACACTGAAGCTTTCTTT.